The rows below give T cell receptor beta chains drawn from one sample of a study of beta chain features in type 1 diabetes. Measured with immunoSEQ multiplex PCR; TCRdb has only the in-frame clones, and not every one. The sample has about 340,000 clones, around 9% seen once. Sequenced sample: central memory CD4+ T cells from blood. Source of these receptors: a man aged 30-40 years with type 1 diabetes. CDR3s include the opening cysteine and the closing phenylalanine or tryptophan. Fields, in order: D gene, J gene, V gene, clone size, CDR3 DNA, CDR3 protein. The D gene is left open where the match is weak. Expanded clones are given a class, and other clones once, few, many or no size at all.

d_call: .; j_call: TRBJ2-5; v_call: TRBV7-7; clone_size: .; cdr3_nt: TGTGCTAGCAGCTTATATCGAGGGTCCGGGAAAGAGACCCAGTACTTC; cdr3_aa: CASSLYRGSGKETQYF
d_call: TRBD1; j_call: TRBJ2-7; v_call: TRBV2; clone_size: .; cdr3_nt: TGTGCCAGCAGCCGACAGGGAGACTACGAGCAGTACTTC; cdr3_aa: CASSRQGDYEQYF
d_call: TRBD2; j_call: TRBJ2-3; v_call: TRBV11-2; clone_size: few; cdr3_nt: TGTGCCAGCAGCTCGGGGCCGGGAGGGACGCAGTATTTT; cdr3_aa: CASSSGPGGTQYF
d_call: .; j_call: TRBJ2-2; v_call: TRBV20-1; clone_size: .; cdr3_nt: TGCAGTGCTAGGGGCGGCGGGGAGCTGTTTTTT; cdr3_aa: CSARGGGELFF
d_call: .; j_call: TRBJ2-7; v_call: TRBV15; clone_size: few; cdr3_nt: TGTGCCACCAGCAGAGCCGGGAACGAAAACGAGCAGTACTTC; cdr3_aa: CATSRAGNENEQYF
d_call: TRBD2; j_call: TRBJ2-5; v_call: TRBV5-6; clone_size: few; cdr3_nt: TGTGCCAGCAGCTTGGAGGGACTAGCGGGTAAAGAGACCCAGTACTTC; cdr3_aa: CASSLEGLAGKETQYF
d_call: .; j_call: TRBJ2-5; v_call: TRBV29-1; clone_size: few; cdr3_nt: TGCAGCGGCTATCAAGAGACCCAGTACTTC; cdr3_aa: CSGYQETQYF
d_call: TRBD1; j_call: TRBJ1-2; v_call: TRBV29-1; clone_size: .; cdr3_nt: TGCAGCGTTGGACAGGGGAACTATGGCTACACCTTC; cdr3_aa: CSVGQGNYGYTF
d_call: .; j_call: TRBJ2-3; v_call: TRBV7-9; clone_size: few; cdr3_nt: TGTGCCAGCAGCCCCGGCGGGCGTGATACGCAGTATTTT; cdr3_aa: CASSPGGRDTQYF
d_call: .; j_call: TRBJ1-1; v_call: TRBV7-2; clone_size: .; cdr3_nt: TGTGCCAGCCGCCACGTAGTGAACACTGAAGCTTTCTTT; cdr3_aa: CASRHVVNTEAFF
d_call: .; j_call: TRBJ2-7; v_call: TRBV29-1; clone_size: .; cdr3_nt: TGCAGCGCCAGGGACCAAAGGGATACCCACGAGCAGTACTTC; cdr3_aa: CSARDQRDTHEQYF
d_call: TRBD1; j_call: TRBJ2-5; v_call: TRBV12-5; clone_size: few; cdr3_nt: TGTGCTAGTGGTTCTGGGGACAGGCGACAAGAGACCCAGTACTTC; cdr3_aa: CASGSGDRRQETQYF
d_call: .; j_call: TRBJ2-3; v_call: TRBV18; clone_size: .; cdr3_nt: TGTGCCAGCTCCCTTTTGCGGGCCGACACAGATACGCAGTATTTT; cdr3_aa: CASSLLRADTDTQYF
d_call: .; j_call: TRBJ2-1; v_call: TRBV5-4; clone_size: .; cdr3_nt: TGTGCCAGCAGCTTTACTGAGTACAATGAGCAGTTCTTC; cdr3_aa: CASSFTEYNEQFF
d_call: .; j_call: TRBJ2-5; v_call: TRBV30; clone_size: .; cdr3_nt: TGTGCCTGGAGTGGAGGTCTCGGAGAGACCCAGTACTTC; cdr3_aa: CAWSGGLGETQYF
d_call: .; j_call: TRBJ1-2; v_call: TRBV30; clone_size: .; cdr3_nt: TGTGCCTGGAATAGGGGGACCCAGGATGGCTACACCTTC; cdr3_aa: CAWNRGTQDGYTF
d_call: .; j_call: TRBJ2-7; v_call: TRBV7-2; clone_size: .; cdr3_nt: TGTGCCAGCAGCTTAGGGCAGGGCGGGTACCACGAGCAGTACTTC; cdr3_aa: CASSLGQGGYHEQYF
d_call: TRBD2; j_call: TRBJ2-3; v_call: TRBV11-2; clone_size: few; cdr3_nt: TGTGCCAGCAGCCGGACTAGCGGGGGCCTGATAGATACGCAGTATTTT; cdr3_aa: CASSRTSGGLIDTQYF
d_call: .; j_call: TRBJ2-7; v_call: TRBV6-6; clone_size: .; cdr3_nt: TGTGCCAGCAGTTACTTCGGGTTTGAGCAGTACTTC; cdr3_aa: CASSYFGFEQYF
d_call: .; j_call: TRBJ2-2; v_call: TRBV11-2; clone_size: .; cdr3_nt: TGTGCCAGCAGCCCCGGACGCGGGGAGCTGTTTTTT; cdr3_aa: CASSPGRGELFF
d_call: .; j_call: TRBJ1-3; v_call: TRBV30; clone_size: few; cdr3_nt: TGTGCCTGGAGTGAAGGGTTTACAGGAAACACCATATATTTT; cdr3_aa: CAWSEGFTGNTIYF
d_call: .; j_call: TRBJ2-7; v_call: TRBV6-5; clone_size: .; cdr3_nt: TGTGCCAGCAGACATAACCTGGACGGTCCCTACGAGCAGTACTTC; cdr3_aa: CASRHNLDGPYEQYF
d_call: .; j_call: TRBJ1-1; v_call: TRBV29-1; clone_size: .; cdr3_nt: TGCAGCGTTGTTGGGGAGCCGAGCGCTGAAGCTTTCTTT; cdr3_aa: CSVVGEPSAEAFF
d_call: TRBD2; j_call: TRBJ2-4; v_call: TRBV7-2; clone_size: few; cdr3_nt: TGTGCCAGCAGCTTCGGCAGTCTTTACAGCGGGGGCTTGGGGAACATTCAGTACTTC; cdr3_aa: CASSFGSLYSGGLGNIQYF
d_call: TRBD1; j_call: TRBJ2-7; v_call: TRBV7-2; clone_size: few; cdr3_nt: TGTGCCAGCAGCCTTGGGACAGCCTTTACCTACGAGCAGTACTTC; cdr3_aa: CASSLGTAFTYEQYF
d_call: .; j_call: TRBJ1-2; v_call: TRBV29-1; clone_size: many; cdr3_nt: TGCAGCGTTCAGACGGGGGACTATGGCTACACCTTC; cdr3_aa: CSVQTGDYGYTF
d_call: .; j_call: TRBJ1-5; v_call: TRBV30; clone_size: .; cdr3_nt: TGTGCCTGGAGCCCCGGCGGCAATCAGCCCCAGCATTTT; cdr3_aa: CAWSPGGNQPQHF
d_call: TRBD2; j_call: TRBJ2-7; v_call: TRBV9; clone_size: .; cdr3_nt: TGTGCCAGCAGCGTAGCGGGGGGAGTGAGGGAGCAGTACTTC; cdr3_aa: CASSVAGGVREQYF
d_call: .; j_call: TRBJ2-5; v_call: TRBV29-1; clone_size: .; cdr3_nt: TGCAGCGTTGAACCAGTCTACATAGAGACCCAGTACTTC; cdr3_aa: CSVEPVYIETQYF
d_call: TRBD1; j_call: TRBJ1-4; v_call: TRBV5-4; clone_size: .; cdr3_nt: TGTGCCAGCAGCTTGGACCCGGGACAGAGTGCAACTAATGAAAAACTGTTTTTT; cdr3_aa: CASSLDPGQSATNEKLFF
d_call: .; j_call: TRBJ2-3; v_call: TRBV18; clone_size: many; cdr3_nt: TGTGCCAGCTCACTTCTAGCCGCGAGCACAGATACGCAGTATTTT; cdr3_aa: CASSLLAASTDTQYF
d_call: .; j_call: TRBJ2-3; v_call: TRBV5-1; clone_size: .; cdr3_nt: TGCGCCAGCAGCTTGGGAATAGCGGCAGATACGCAGTATTTT; cdr3_aa: CASSLGIAADTQYF
d_call: TRBD2; j_call: TRBJ2-3; v_call: TRBV6-5; clone_size: .; cdr3_nt: TGTGCCAGCAGCCCACGGGGGGGCTTCAAGGATACGCAGTATTTT; cdr3_aa: CASSPRGGFKDTQYF
d_call: TRBD2; j_call: TRBJ2-7; v_call: TRBV7-7; clone_size: few; cdr3_nt: TGTGCCAGCAGCCATTCTTCCGGGACTAGCGGGGGGCAGATCCCCTACGAGCAGTACTTC; cdr3_aa: CASSHSSGTSGGQIPYEQYF
d_call: .; j_call: TRBJ2-1; v_call: TRBV4-3; clone_size: few; cdr3_nt: TGCGCCAGCAGCCAACGCCCCGGGAGAGGGAGCTCCTACAATGAGCAGTTCTTC; cdr3_aa: CASSQRPGRGSSYNEQFF
d_call: TRBD2; j_call: TRBJ2-1; v_call: TRBV11-2; clone_size: .; cdr3_nt: TGTGCCAGCAGCTTAGAACGACTAGCGGGTTACAATGAGCAGTTCTTC; cdr3_aa: CASSLERLAGYNEQFF
d_call: .; j_call: TRBJ1-6; v_call: TRBV5-1; clone_size: .; cdr3_nt: TGCGCCAGCAGCTTATGGCCAGACGGAAATTCACCCCTCCACTTT; cdr3_aa: CASSLWPDGNSPLHF
d_call: .; j_call: TRBJ1-6; v_call: TRBV2; clone_size: .; cdr3_nt: TGTGCCAGCAGTGAAGATGGAGGTTATTCACCCCTCCACTTT; cdr3_aa: CASSEDGGYSPLHF
d_call: .; j_call: TRBJ2-4; v_call: TRBV30; clone_size: few; cdr3_nt: TGTGCCTGGAGTCAGTCAGGCCAAAACATTCAGTACTTC; cdr3_aa: CAWSQSGQNIQYF
d_call: TRBD1; j_call: TRBJ1-1; v_call: TRBV5-1; clone_size: many; cdr3_nt: TGCGCCAGCAGCTCCAGGGGGGCTGACACTGAAGCTTTCTTT; cdr3_aa: CASSSRGADTEAFF
d_call: .; j_call: TRBJ2-2; v_call: TRBV5-1; clone_size: .; cdr3_nt: TGCGCCAGCGGGGGACTGGGGAACACCGGGGAGCTGTTTTTT; cdr3_aa: CASGGLGNTGELFF
d_call: TRBD2; j_call: TRBJ2-1; v_call: TRBV6-1; clone_size: .; cdr3_nt: TGTGCCAGCAGTGATGGCGGGGGGGCTTACAATGAGCAGTTCTTC; cdr3_aa: CASSDGGGAYNEQFF
d_call: .; j_call: TRBJ2-5; v_call: TRBV14; clone_size: .; cdr3_nt: TGTGCCAGCAGCCAAGTGTGGGGCCAAGAGACCCAGTACTTC; cdr3_aa: CASSQVWGQETQYF
d_call: TRBD2; j_call: TRBJ2-1; v_call: TRBV10-2; clone_size: few; cdr3_nt: TGCGCCAGCAGTTCCCCCCTAGCGGGGGCACCCGAGCAGTTCTTC; cdr3_aa: CASSSPLAGAPEQFF
d_call: TRBD2; j_call: TRBJ2-1; v_call: TRBV13; clone_size: .; cdr3_nt: TGTGCCAGCCGCTCGGGGGGCTCCTACAATGAGCAGTTCTTC; cdr3_aa: CASRSGGSYNEQFF
d_call: .; j_call: TRBJ1-4; v_call: TRBV4-3; clone_size: few; cdr3_nt: TGCGCCAGCAGCCAAGGCGGGCGCGAAAAACTGTTTTTT; cdr3_aa: CASSQGGREKLFF
d_call: .; j_call: TRBJ2-2; v_call: TRBV7-2; clone_size: few; cdr3_nt: TGTGCCAGCAGCGTCGACGGGGACGGGGAGCTGTTTTTT; cdr3_aa: CASSVDGDGELFF
d_call: .; j_call: TRBJ2-3; v_call: TRBV29-1; clone_size: .; cdr3_nt: TGCAGCGTTTTGACTACAGCTAACACAGATACGCAGTATTTT; cdr3_aa: CSVLTTANTDTQYF
d_call: .; j_call: TRBJ2-5; v_call: TRBV28; clone_size: .; cdr3_nt: TGTGCCAGTAACAGGGTTCAACAAGAGACCCAGTACTTC; cdr3_aa: CASNRVQQETQYF